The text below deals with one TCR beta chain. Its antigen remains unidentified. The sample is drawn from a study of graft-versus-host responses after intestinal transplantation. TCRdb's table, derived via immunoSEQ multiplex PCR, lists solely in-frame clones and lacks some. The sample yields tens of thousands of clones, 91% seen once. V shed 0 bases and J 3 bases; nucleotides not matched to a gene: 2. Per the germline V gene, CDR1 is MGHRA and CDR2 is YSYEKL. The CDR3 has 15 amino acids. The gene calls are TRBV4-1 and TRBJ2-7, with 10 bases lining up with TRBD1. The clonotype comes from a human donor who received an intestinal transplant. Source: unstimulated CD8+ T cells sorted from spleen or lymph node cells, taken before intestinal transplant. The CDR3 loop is CASSQDGTGVYEQYF. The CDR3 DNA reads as TGCGCCAGCAGCCAAGATGGGACAGGGGTCTACGAGCAGTACTTC.